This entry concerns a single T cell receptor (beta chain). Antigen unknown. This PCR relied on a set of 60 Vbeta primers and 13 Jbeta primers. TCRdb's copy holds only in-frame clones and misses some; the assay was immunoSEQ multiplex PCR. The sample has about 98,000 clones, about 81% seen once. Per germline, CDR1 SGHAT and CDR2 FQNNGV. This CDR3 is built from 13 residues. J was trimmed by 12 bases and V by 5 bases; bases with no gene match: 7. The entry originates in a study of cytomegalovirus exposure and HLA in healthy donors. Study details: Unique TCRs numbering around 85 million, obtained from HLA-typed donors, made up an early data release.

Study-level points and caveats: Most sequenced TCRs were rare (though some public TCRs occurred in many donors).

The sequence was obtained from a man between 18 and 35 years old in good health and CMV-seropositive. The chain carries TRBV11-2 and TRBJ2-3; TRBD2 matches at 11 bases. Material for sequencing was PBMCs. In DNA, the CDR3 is TGTGCCAGCAGCCCTGGACTAGCGGGTGAACAGTATTTT. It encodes CASSPGLAGEQYF.